What follows is one T cell receptor beta chain and its context. What it binds is unknown. The CDR3 is made up of 15 amino acids. The germline gives CDR1 MRHNA, CDR2 SNTAGT. The ends were cut back, 0 bases at V and 1 base at J, with 8 bases in the middle. This sample was taken from a study of molecular identifiers for immune sequencing clone quantification. General study results and limits: Should identical TCR molecules share a barcode, the sizes of highly expanded clones could be underestimated.

TCRdb itself ran the PCR reads through MiXCR, one entry per CDR3 protein. This repertoire shows over 100,000 distinct CDR3 sequences, under 40% found once; its top ten account for roughly 10%. The source material was naive CD8+ T cells from blood, with Jurkat cell RNA spiked in. Subset meaning: FACS-sorted CD8+CD4-CCR7+CD45RA+ naive T cells. The origin of this receptor is a human donor in good health. Some libraries in this study had Jurkat cell RNA spiked in. V is TRBV6-4 and J is TRBJ2-3; a weak D match, TRBD2 (5 bases). In DNA form, the CDR3 reads TGTGCCAGCAGTGACTCAGGACTCCGCACAGATACGCAGTATTTT. Its translation is CASSDSGLRTDTQYF.